The present T cell receptor beta chain was sequenced within a study of OX40 agonist ivuxolimab in advanced cancers. Study as a whole: Every 2 weeks, ivuxolimab was infused into the patients intravenously at between 0.01 and 10 mg/kg.

The CDR3 consists of 15 residues. Trimming cost V 2 bases and J 6 bases; bases outside gene matches: 5. Germline CDR1 and CDR2: MNHEY and SVGAGI. TCRdb keeps only in-frame clones here, not all; method: immunoSEQ multiplex PCR. The repertoire holds about 65,000 clones, about 89% seen once, with around 1.7% in the top ten. Whole-study results and caveats: With doses of 0.1 to 3.0 mg/kg, CD4+ and CD8+ blood T cells had undergone clonal expansion by week 6.

As regards this clone: The antigen remains undetermined.

Patients with autoimmune history or systemic immunosuppression were excluded. The rearrangement joins TRBV6-5 to TRBJ2-1; TRBD2 aligns across 9 bases. This TCR came from an adult with an advanced solid tumor such as melanoma, head and neck, liver or kidney cancer. Sequenced here: CD4+ or CD8+ T cells sorted from blood, sampled in a trial of the OX40 agonist ivuxolimab. CDR3 protein: CASSYERGESNEQFF. The DNA of the CDR3 is TGTGCCAGCAGTTACGAGCGGGGGGAATCCAATGAGCAGTTCTTC.